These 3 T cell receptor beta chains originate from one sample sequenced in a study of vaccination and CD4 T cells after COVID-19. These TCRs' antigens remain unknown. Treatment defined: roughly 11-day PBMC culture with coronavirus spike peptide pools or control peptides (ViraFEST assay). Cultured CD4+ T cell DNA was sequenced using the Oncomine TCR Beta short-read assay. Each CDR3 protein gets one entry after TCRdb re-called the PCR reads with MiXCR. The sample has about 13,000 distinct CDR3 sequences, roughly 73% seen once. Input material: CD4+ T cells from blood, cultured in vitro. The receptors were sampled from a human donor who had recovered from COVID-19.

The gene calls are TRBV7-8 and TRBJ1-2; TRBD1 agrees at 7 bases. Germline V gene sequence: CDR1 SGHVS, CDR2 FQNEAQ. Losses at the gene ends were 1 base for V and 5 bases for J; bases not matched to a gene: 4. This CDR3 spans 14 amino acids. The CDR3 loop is CASSLEGQPYGYTF. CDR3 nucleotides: TGTGCCAGCAGCTTAGAGGGACAGCCTTATGGCTACACCTTC.

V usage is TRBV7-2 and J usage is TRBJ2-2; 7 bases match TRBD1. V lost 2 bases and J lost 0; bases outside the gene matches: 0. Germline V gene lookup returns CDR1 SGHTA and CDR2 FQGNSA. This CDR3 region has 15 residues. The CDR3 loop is CASSLTGANTGELFF. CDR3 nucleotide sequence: TGTGCCAGCAGCTTAACAGGGGCGAACACCGGGGAGCTGTTTTTT.

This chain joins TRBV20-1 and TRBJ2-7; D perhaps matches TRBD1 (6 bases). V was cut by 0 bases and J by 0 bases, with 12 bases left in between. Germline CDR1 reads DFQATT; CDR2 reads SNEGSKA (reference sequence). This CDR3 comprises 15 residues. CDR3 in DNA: TGCAGTGCTAGAGAGACAGGATTTATCTCCTACGAGCAGTACTTC. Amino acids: CSARETGFISYEQYF.